The rows below give T cell receptor beta chains drawn from one sample of a study of blood T cells in healthy people across ages. TCRdb independently ran MiXCR on the 5' RACE reads; one entry per CDR3 protein. Altogether 650,000 to 1,000,000 distinct CDR3 sequences are present, approximately 35% being singletons, with the ten largest covering roughly 13%. Sequencing was done on a sample of blood. Source of these receptors: a man between 18 and 29 years old in good health. CDR3s leave out the opening cysteine and the closing phenylalanine or tryptophan.

cdr3_length | j_call | v_call | cdr3_aa
12 | TRBJ1-1 | TRBV6-1 | ASNRGGENTEAF
12 | TRBJ1-2 | TRBV9 | ASSERQSPYGYT
13 | TRBJ1-3 | TRBV20-1 | SALDGYGSGTTIY
12 | TRBJ1-1 | TRBV5-1 | VSSSGQGPTEAF
18 | TRBJ1-2 | TRBV21-1 | ASSKETAAGTTLRNYGYT
17 | TRBJ2-3 | TRBV7-9 | ASSSWTSGDHWGSDTQY
8 | TRBJ2-4 | TRBV29-1 | SVIGGEQY
13 | TRBJ2-5 | TRBV10-3 | AISGTSGGTYEQY
15 | TRBJ2-3 | TRBV2 | ASSGETGTRPTDTQY
13 | TRBJ1-5 | TRBV12-3/TRBV12-4 | ASSLGQGRGQPQH
12 | TRBJ2-5 | TRBV20-1 | SASSRGGQETQY
15 | TRBJ2-1 | TRBV4-1 | ASSRDSGQWTDNEQF
13 | TRBJ2-7 | TRBV5-1 | ASSLLQGNTYEQY
12 | TRBJ1-1 | TRBV28 | ASRSGTDGTEAF
11 | TRBJ2-1 | TRBV29-1 | TAKGATCNEQF
13 | TRBJ2-1 | TRBV20-1 | SAHEGGQGNNEQF